Shown below are 22 T cell receptor beta chains from a single sample sequenced in a study of T cells in Graves' hyperthyroidism and ophthalmopathy. Template material for amplifying TCR beta CDR3 regions consisted of RNA transcripts. With the HTBI primer set, the TCR CDR3 went through a first round of RT-PCR. TCRdb itself ran the multiplex PCR reads through MiXCR, one entry per CDR3 protein. The repertoire includes roughly 420,000 distinct CDR3 sequences, around a sixth of them detected once, and 7.5% to 9% sits in the top ten. Material: blood. The receptors originated from a woman aged 18-30 years with Graves' hyperthyroidism.

This clonotype occurred many times. The rearrangement uses TRBV24-1 and TRBJ2-4; 8 bases are shared with TRBD1. CDR1 and CDR2 from the germline V gene are KGHDR and SFDVKD. V trimming: 4 bases; J trimming: 7 bases; junction bases outside the gene matches: 8. CDR3 length equals 15 residues. DNA of the CDR3: TGTGCCACCAGTGACACTAGACAGGGGAGGAACATTCAGTACTTC. Encoded protein: CATSDTRQGRNIQYF.

The gene calls are TRBV27 and TRBJ2-4; D is possibly TRBD2 (5 bases). CDR3 length: 16 residues. V gave up 1 base and J gave up 8 bases, with 18 bases separating them. Germline V lookup: CDR1 MNHEY, CDR2 SMNVEV (reference sequence). The DNA of the CDR3 is TGTGCCAGCAGTTTATTTAGCGATGGGCTAGTAGACATTCAGTACTTC. It translates to CASSLFSDGLVDIQYF.

The V call is TRBV3-1, the J call TRBJ2-7; D unresolved. The CDR3 sequence is 13 residues long. The germline V gene encodes CDR1 LGHDT and CDR2 YNNKEL (reference sequence). V lost 4 bases and J lost 5, with 12 bases in between. Here the CDR3 reads CASSLLLDDEQYF. CDR3 DNA sequence: TGTGCCAGCAGCCTCCTGTTGGATGACGAGCAGTACTTC.

Ten or more counts support this clonotype. CDR3 coding DNA: TGTGCCAGCAGCCCCCCAATGGGTACGCAGTATTTT. The encoded protein is CASSPPMGTQYF. The chain links TRBV7-6 to TRBJ2-3; D gene unclear. Germline CDR1 SGHVS, CDR2 FNYEAQ. V dropped 5 bases and J dropped 8 bases, with 11 bases sitting between them. The CDR3 contains 12 residues.

This clonotype showed up many times. The CDR3 here is CASRGTSGSPGELFF. The CDR3 DNA follows: TGTGCCAGCAGGGGGACTAGCGGGAGCCCCGGGGAGCTGTTTTTT. The rearrangement joins TRBV2 to TRBJ2-2; TRBD2 aligns across 14 bases. CDR3 length: 15 amino acids. From germline, CDR1 is SNHLY and CDR2 FYNNEI. J lost 6 bases, V lost 6 bases, and 3 bases had no gene match.

This clonotype was counted many times. This sequence joins TRBV5-1 and TRBJ2-1; no reliable D call. The CDR3 length is 12 residues. Trimming pared 2 bases from V and 7 bases from J, leaving 7 bases between. The germline V gene encodes CDR1 SGHRS and CDR2 YFSETQ. The CDR3 DNA reads TGCGCCAGCAGCTTACCCCCAAATGAGCAGTTCTTC. It specifies CASSLPPNEQFF.

This clonotype was seen repeatedly, ten times or more. This chain connects TRBV11-2 to TRBJ2-3, with 8 bases lining up with TRBD2. The V segment lost 3 bases and the J segment 0 bases; nucleotides outside the gene matches: 11. This CDR3 is built from 18 residues. Germline lookup yields CDR1 SGHAT and CDR2 FQNNGV. The CDR3 sequence: CASSLSPRASGSTDTQYF. CDR3 bases: TGTGCCAGCAGCTTGAGCCCGAGGGCTAGCGGGAGCACAGATACGCAGTATTTT.

This clonotype has only a few counts. The V call is TRBV7-6, the J call TRBJ2-2; TRBD1 is a possible D gene (5 bases). The CDR3 runs to 16 residues. Germline CDR1 and CDR2: SGHVS and FNYEAQ. The V gene lost 10 bases and the J gene lost 0 bases, with 18 bases spanning the gap. DNA for the CDR3: TGTGCCACCAGGGCCGAAAACCTACCGAACACCGGGGAGCTGTTTTTT. As protein: CATRAENLPNTGELFF.

The chain employs TRBV20-1 and TRBJ2-7; 10 bases map to TRBD1. Germline-derived CDR1 and CDR2 are DFQATT and SNEGSKA (reference sequence). This CDR3 spans 16 amino acids. V dropped 0 bases and J dropped 3; count of bases not matched to a gene: 8. The chain's CDR3 is CSARDQDRGLLYEQYF. CDR3 bases: TGCAGTGCTAGAGATCAAGACAGGGGGCTTCTCTACGAGCAGTACTTC.

This clonotype was found many times. The J gene is TRBJ1-5, the V gene TRBV12-3 or TRBV12-4, with D maybe TRBD1 (6 bases). Trimming left V 7 bases short and J 6 bases short, with 13 bases between. The CDR3 loop spans 13 amino acids. CDR3 protein: CASTQGILQPQHF. The CDR3, as DNA: TGTGCCAGCACCCAGGGGATACTTCAGCCCCAGCATTTT.

This clonotype was counted many times. The CDR3 DNA follows: TGTGCCACAGCAGCGGGCCGTTACAATGAGCAGTTCTTC. Translation gives CATAAGRYNEQFF. The genes are TRBV15 and TRBJ2-1; D perhaps matches TRBD2 (6 bases). Germline V gene data show CDR1 as LNHNV and CDR2 as YYDKDF (reference sequence). CDR3 size: 13 residues. V dropped 9 bases and J dropped 4 bases, with 13 bases sitting between them.

At least ten counts were recorded for this clonotype. The genes are TRBV6-2 or TRBV6-3 and TRBJ2-3; 12 bases are shared with TRBD2. The CDR3 is 20 amino acids. The germline V gene encodes CDR1 MNHEY and CDR2 SVGEGT. Losses at the gene ends were 3 bases for V and 1 base for J; bases not matched to a gene: 14. CDR3 nucleotides: TGTGCCAGCAGTTATTCCCCCGCTAGCGGGGGGGCCTGGGGCACAGATACGCAGTATTTT. Translation gives CASSYSPASGGAWGTDTQYF.

Notes on this clonotype: A read error is possible here, since a much larger clone lies one base away. The rearrangement links TRBV27 to TRBJ2-7; weak D call: TRBD2 (6 bases). CDR3 length: 15 residues. V lost 3 bases to trimming and J lost 2 bases, with 14 bases between them. CDR1 is MNHEY, CDR2 SMNVEV, per germline (reference sequence). The CDR3 bases are TGTGCCAGCAGTTTTAGGCGGGGAGGTACCTACGAGCAGTACTTC. This encodes CASSFRRGGTYEQYF.

The sample holds many counts of this clonotype. J is TRBJ2-1 and V is TRBV5-1; a possible D gene is TRBD1 (6 bases). V shed 4 bases and J shed 7 bases, with 15 bases lying between them. Germline CDR1 is SGHRS and CDR2 is YFSETQ. This CDR3 is 14 amino acids long. The CDR3 coding sequence is TGCGCCAGCAGCCCGGGTGGGGGCTGGAATGAGCAGTTCTTC. This sequence encodes CASSPGGGWNEQFF.

This clonotype was seen ten or more times. V and J are TRBV7-2 and TRBJ2-3, with D perhaps TRBD1 or TRBD2 (5 bases each). Germline V lookup: CDR1 SGHTA, CDR2 FQGNSA. The ends were cut back, 6 bases at V and 9 bases at J, with 28 bases in the middle. The CDR3 has 17 amino acids. As DNA, the CDR3 is TGTGCCAGCAGTGGCTTGGGGCAGGGATTGATACGGGGAACGCAGTATTTT. Its protein product is CASSGLGQGLIRGTQYF. The variable domain in full, with the rest retrieved from reference TRBV7-2 and TRBJ2-3, is GAGVSQSPSNKVTEKGKDVELRCDPISGHTALYWYRQSLGQGLEFLIYFQGNSAPDKSGLPSDRFSAERTGGSVSTLTIQRTQQEDSAVYLCASSGLGQGLIRGTQYFGPGTRLTVL.

In this sample, this clonotype turned up many times. The chain combines TRBV30 with TRBJ1-1, with unresolved D. There are 11 residues in the CDR3. Between the trimmed V and J ends, which lost 6 bases and 11 bases, there was a span of 16 bases. Looked up from germline, CDR1 is GTSNPN and CDR2 is SVGIG (reference sequence). The CDR3 spells CACDPGVGAFF. The CDR3 DNA reads TGTGCCTGCGACCCTGGGGTGGGGGCTTTCTTT.

This clonotype has a count of ten or more. The chain has TRBV5-1 and TRBJ1-5; TRBD1 matches at 7 bases. The CDR3 sequence is 15 residues long. V was clipped by 3 bases and J by 1 base; unmatched bases: 4. Germline V gene sequence: CDR1 SGHRS, CDR2 YFSETQ. The CDR3 reads CASSSTGLSNQPQHF. For the CDR3, the DNA is TGCGCCAGCAGCTCGACAGGGTTAAGCAATCAGCCCCAGCATTTT. Full variable domain (missing parts from reference TRBV5-1 and TRBJ1-5): KAGVTQTPRYLIKTRGQQVTLSCSPISGHRSVSWYQQTPGQGLQFLFEYFSETQRNKGNFPGRFSGRQFSNSRSEMNVSTLELGDSALYLCASSSTGLSNQPQHFGDGTRLSIL.

This clonotype appeared many times. The rearrangement uses TRBV6-1 and TRBJ2-5, with no clear D. The germline V gene encodes CDR1 MNHNS and CDR2 SASEGT. CDR3 length: 13 residues. Trimming left V 6 bases short and J 5 bases short, with 13 bases between. The CDR3 nucleotides read TGTGCCAGCAGCGAACCTGAGAGGGAGACCCAGTACTTC. Translation gives CASSEPERETQYF.

To note about this clonotype: Given a much more abundant clone one base away, this may be a read error. V is TRBV6-1 and J is TRBJ2-2; 7 positions match TRBD1. Trimming took 4 bases from V and 5 from J; bases not matched to a gene: 4. This CDR3 is built from 14 residues. Germline values: CDR1 MNHNS, CDR2 SASEGT. CDR3 loop: CASSGHRGTGELFF. The CDR3 DNA reads as TGTGCCAGCAGTGGCCACAGGGGTACCGGGGAGCTGTTTTTT.

At least ten counts were recorded for this clonotype. The chain uses TRBV5-1 and TRBJ2-7; the match to TRBD1 covers 7 bases. The CDR3 has 14 amino acids. Germline-derived CDR1 and CDR2 are SGHRS and YFSETQ. With V trimmed by 3 bases and J by 5 bases, 8 bases remained unmatched. The DNA of the CDR3 is TGCGCCAGCAGCTCCGGGACAGTGTACCACGAGCAGTACTTC. Translated, it gives CASSSGTVYHEQYF. The variable domain in full, completed from reference TRBV5-1 and TRBJ2-7, reads KAGVTQTPRYLIKTRGQQVTLSCSPISGHRSVSWYQQTPGQGLQFLFEYFSETQRNKGNFPGRFSGRQFSNSRSEMNVSTLELGDSALYLCASSSGTVYHEQYFGPGTRLTVT.

In the case of this clonotype: A much larger clone differs by one base, so this may be a read error. The chain has TRBV20-1 and TRBJ2-6, with D perhaps given as TRBD1 or TRBD2 (6 bases each). This CDR3 is built from 17 residues. Germline V gives CDR1 DFQATT, CDR2 SNEGSKA (reference sequence). In nucleotides, the CDR3 is TGCAGTGCTAGGGCTCCGGGGGCGTCCTCTGGGGCCAACGTCCCGACTTTC. It codes for CSARAPGASSGANVPTF.

This clonotype was counted ten times or more. The J gene is TRBJ2-7, the V gene TRBV5-6; tentatively, D is TRBD1 (6 bases). V lost 5 bases and J 2 bases, leaving 14 bases between the germline ends. The CDR3 length is 14 residues. Germline V gene lookup returns CDR1 SGHDT and CDR2 YYEEEE. The CDR3 nucleotides are TGTGCCAGCAGTCGGGGACAATCGACCTACGAGCAGTACTTC. It translates to CASSRGQSTYEQYF.